Presented here are 4 T cell receptor beta chains from one specimen sequenced in a study of graft-versus-host responses after intestinal transplantation. Assay used: immunoSEQ multiplex PCR; TCRdb lists only in-frame clones, some missing. Among about 47,000 clones listed, about 93% were seen once. The sample in question was PBMCs, obtained 750 to 850 days after a first intestinal transplant, on the day of a second. The receptors originated from a human patient who received an intestinal transplant, so some T cells may come from the graft donor.

CDR3 in amino acids: CASQIRDRQETQYF. For the CDR3, the DNA is TGTGCCAGCCAAATCCGGGACAGACAAGAGACCCAGTACTTC. The rearrangement links TRBV19 to TRBJ2-5; 7 bases are shared with TRBD1. The CDR3 has 14 residues. Trimming cost V 9 bases and J 2 bases; bases outside gene matches: 9. Germline V CDR1 and CDR2: LNHDA, SQIVND (reference sequence).

This chain joins TRBV28 and TRBJ2-7; maybe TRBD1 (6 bases). This CDR3 spans 12 amino acids. Germline CDR1 MDHEN, CDR2 SYDVKM. V lost 11 bases and J 2 bases, leaving 13 bases between the germline ends. CDR3 in amino acids: CAGRQDPYEQYF. Written as DNA, the CDR3 is TGTGCCGGAAGACAGGATCCCTACGAGCAGTACTTC.

The rearrangement joins TRBV19 to TRBJ1-2; no reliable D call. Germline V gene data show CDR1 as LNHDA and CDR2 as SQIVND (reference sequence). The germline V and J ends were trimmed by 3 bases and 6 bases, with 14 bases remaining between them. The CDR3 is 14 residues long. The CDR3 loop is CASSMGVGYNGYTF. Here the CDR3 DNA reads TGTGCCAGTAGTATGGGTGTGGGGTACAATGGCTACACCTTC.

V and J are TRBV6-5 and TRBJ1-6; D remains unclear. Trimming left V 0 bases short and J 15 bases short, with 12 bases between. The CDR3 is 13 amino acids. Germline assignment: CDR1 MNHEY and CDR2 SVGAGI. The CDR3 loop reads CASSYSSGMSLHF. For the CDR3, the DNA is TGTGCCAGCAGTTACTCGTCCGGGATGAGCCTCCACTTT.